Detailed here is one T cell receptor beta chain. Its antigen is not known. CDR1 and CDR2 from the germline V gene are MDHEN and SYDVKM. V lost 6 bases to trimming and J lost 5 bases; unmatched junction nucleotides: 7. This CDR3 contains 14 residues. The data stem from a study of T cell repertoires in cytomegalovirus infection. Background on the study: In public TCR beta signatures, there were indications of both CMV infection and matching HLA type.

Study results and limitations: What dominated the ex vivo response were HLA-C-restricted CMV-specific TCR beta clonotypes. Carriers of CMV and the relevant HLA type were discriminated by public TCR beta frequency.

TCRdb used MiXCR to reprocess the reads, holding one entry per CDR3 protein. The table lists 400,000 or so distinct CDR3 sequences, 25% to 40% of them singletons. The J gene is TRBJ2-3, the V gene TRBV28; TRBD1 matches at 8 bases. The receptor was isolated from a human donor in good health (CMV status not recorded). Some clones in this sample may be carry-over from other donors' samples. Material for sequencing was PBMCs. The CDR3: CASSPRGRVDTQYF. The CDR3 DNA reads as TGTGCCAGCAGCCCCAGGGGGCGCGTAGATACGCAGTATTTT.